These 10 T cell receptor beta chains came from one sample sequenced in a study of shared clonotypes between healthy human individuals. Assay: immunoSEQ multiplex PCR; the TCRdb copy retains only in-frame clones and omits some. The sample carries more than 150,000 clones, 66% recorded once. The sample consisted of memory CD4+ T cells sorted from blood. Subset in this sample: CD45RA-negative fraction. The receptor source for this set is a man aged 25 to 40 in good health.

The chain couples TRBV9 to TRBJ2-7; unclear D gene. CDR1 and CDR2 from the germline V gene are SGDLS and YYNGEE. The V gene lost 0 bases and the J gene lost 3 bases, with 13 bases spanning the gap. This CDR3 is built from 15 residues. Written as DNA, the CDR3 is TGTGCCAGCAGCGTAGCGTCCGCATTAGTCTACGAGCAGTACTTC. Translated: CASSVASALVYEQYF.

The gene calls are TRBV7-7 and TRBJ2-5; TRBD1 is a possible D gene (7 bases). V lost 5 bases and J 7 bases, leaving 14 bases between the germline ends. This CDR3 contains 13 residues. Germline loops: CDR1 SSHAT, CDR2 FNYEAQ (reference sequence). CDR3 loop: CASSPRQGGTQYF. CDR3 DNA: TGTGCCAGCAGCCCAAGACAGGGAGGGACCCAGTACTTC.

This chain uses TRBV7-8 with TRBJ1-1; D not certain. Between the trimmed V and J ends, which lost 1 base and 4 bases, there was a span of 4 bases. Germline CDR1 reads SGHVS; CDR2 reads FQNEAQ. The CDR3 covers 12 residues. DNA of the CDR3: TGTGCCAGCAGCTTAGGACCCACTGAAGCTTTCTTT. This translates into CASSLGPTEAFF.

The table lists this clone with a few counts. This rearrangement joins TRBV15 to TRBJ2-5; D gene uncertain. CDR1 and CDR2 (germline): LNHNV, YYDKDF (reference sequence). This CDR3 contains 14 residues. Trimming took 3 bases from V and 0 from J, leaving 8 bases between them. CDR3 residues: CATSRGFDQETQYF. CDR3 DNA: TGTGCCACCAGCAGGGGCTTCGACCAAGAGACCCAGTACTTC. The full variable domain, completed using reference TRBV15 and TRBJ2-5, is DAMVIQNPRYQVTQFGKPVTLSCSQTLNHNVMYWYQQKSSQAPKLLFHYYDKDFNNEADTPDNFQSRRPNTSFCFLDIRSPGLGDTAMYLCATSRGFDQETQYFGPGTRLLVL.

This clone was counted a single time. V usage is TRBV7-3 and J usage is TRBJ2-1, with 10 bases identical to TRBD2. Trimming removed 5 bases from V and 2 bases from J; junction bases left unmatched: 3. The V gene's germline CDR1 is SGHTA and CDR2 FQGTGA. This CDR3 has 15 residues. Here the CDR3 reads CASSPTSGTYNEQFF. Written as DNA, the CDR3 is TGTGCCAGCAGCCCTACTAGCGGGACCTACAATGAGCAGTTCTTC.

This chain uses TRBV7-2 with TRBJ2-2, with D possibly matching TRBD2 (5 bases). The CDR3 runs to 14 residues. V dropped 5 bases and J dropped 2 bases, with 9 bases sitting between them. Germline loops: CDR1 SGHTA, CDR2 FQGNSA. This chain's CDR3 is CASSPGLNTGELFF. In nucleotides, the CDR3 is TGTGCCAGCAGCCCTGGACTCAACACCGGGGAGCTGTTTTTT.

The V gene is TRBV27, the J gene TRBJ1-5; D is unresolved. The CDR3 totals 16 residues. Deletions cut 3 bases from V and 4 bases from J, with 16 bases between. Germline V gene data show CDR1 as MNHEY and CDR2 as SMNVEV (reference sequence). This CDR3 is CASSFSTETGNQPQHF. CDR3 nucleotides: TGTGCCAGCAGTTTTTCGACCGAAACCGGTAATCAGCCCCAGCATTTT.

The CDR3 DNA follows: TGCGCCAGCAGCCAAGATGTCACAGATCGAGGAGGCTACACCTTC. Translation: CASSQDVTDRGGYTF. The V gene is TRBV4-3, the J gene TRBJ1-2, with unresolved D. Per the germline V gene, CDR1 is LGHNA and CDR2 is YSLEER. The V gene lost 0 bases and the J gene lost 8 bases, with 16 bases spanning the gap. CDR3 size: 15 residues.

This clone was recorded a few times. The chain has TRBV9 and TRBJ2-2; possibly TRBD1 or TRBD2 for D (5 bases each). CDR1 and CDR2 (germline): SGDLS, YYNGEE. Trimming stripped 4 bases from V and 3 bases from J, with 10 bases between. There are 14 residues in the CDR3. CDR3 loop: CASSFWDDTGELFF. DNA of the CDR3: TGTGCCAGCAGCTTTTGGGACGACACCGGGGAGCTGTTTTTT. Based on the CDR3 plus reference TRBV9 and TRBJ2-2, the full variable domain is DSGVTQTPKHLITATGQRVTLRCSPRSGDLSVYWYQQSLDQGLQFLIQYYNGEERAKGNILERFSAQQFPDLHSELNLSSLELGDSALYFCASSFWDDTGELFFGEGSRLTVL.

This rearrangement joins TRBV6-5 to TRBJ2-7; unclear D gene. Trimming removed 6 bases from V and 7 bases from J, with 16 bases in between. From germline, CDR1 is MNHEY and CDR2 SVGAGI. This CDR3 is 13 amino acids long. This CDR3 reads CASRPAVVLEQYF. CDR3 bases: TGTGCCAGCAGGCCCGCGGTTGTCTTGGAGCAGTACTTC.